This T cell receptor (beta chain) comes out of a study of beta chain features in type 1 diabetes. General observations from the study: Overrepresentation of cells with high TCR expression could result from cDNA sequencing.

Notes on this clone: The antigen remains unidentified.

The single heparinised draw taken from each donor contained about 100 mL of blood on average. CD4+ cells of the naive, central memory, regulatory and stem cell-like memory types were sorted via CD45RO/CCR7/CD25/CD127/CD95/CD27. Purity exceeding 95% was reached by all sorted populations. cDNA synthesis used the whole RNA isolate, giving expressed TCRB sequences. The data were produced by immunoSEQ multiplex PCR, yet TCRdb's version contains in-frame clones alone and is incomplete. The sample contains 130,000 to 150,000 clones, nearly 9.5% of which appear only once. CDR1 and CDR2 from the germline V gene are MDHEN and SYDVKM. V gave up 4 bases and J gave up 5 bases, with 18 bases separating them. The CDR3 totals 15 residues.

Input material: central memory CD4+ T cells from blood. V and J are TRBV28 and TRBJ2-7; D is perhaps TRBD2 (5 bases). The sequence came from a man aged 18 to 35 in good health. In nucleotides, the CDR3 is TGTGCCAGCAGTTCTCCCTCCGGTGCGGGCGACGAGCAGTACTTC. It translates to CASSSPSGAGDEQYF.